Here is one TCR beta chain with its context. Its matching antigen is unknown. This sample is drawn from a study of T cells in Graves' hyperthyroidism and ophthalmopathy. Study information: Prior to any treatment, at the point of initial diagnosis, peripheral blood was collected. Notes on the study in general: Among clonotypes expanded in thyroid above 0.001, most were also found in blood.

This CDR3 is built from 13 residues. The trim removed 1 base at V and 6 bases at J, leaving 2 bases unmatched. The V gene's germline CDR1 is DFQATT and CDR2 SNEGSKA (reference sequence). An approximately 9.8 ml volume of fresh peripheral blood provided the PBMCs. RNA transcripts provided the source from which TCR beta CDR3 regions were amplified. The HTBI primer set was used in a first-round RT-PCR of the TCR CDR3. MiXCR, run by TCRdb on the multiplex PCR reads, gives a single entry per CDR3 protein. The sample holds about 720,000 distinct CDR3 sequences; less than 20% are singletons and the top ten take around 8.1%.

This chain links TRBV20-1 with TRBJ2-1; TRBD1 agrees at 8 bases. The source of this sequence is a young man with Graves' hyperthyroidism. Sequencing input: blood. This chain's CDR3 is CSARGQGTNEQFF. CDR3 DNA sequence: TGCAGTGCTAGAGGACAGGGGACCAATGAGCAGTTCTTC.